A selection of T cell receptor beta chains follows, all from one sample in a study of PD-L1 blockade in urothelial cancer. Clones were sequenced by immunoSEQ multiplex PCR, and TCRdb holds only the in-frame ones, with some missing. The sample includes around 66,000 clones, 88% seen only once; the top ten take 11%. The sequencing here drew on PBMCs, taken around atezolizumab (anti-PD-L1) treatment. These receptors came from a man in his sixties with urothelial cancer. The CDR3 runs from the conserved cysteine through the conserved F or W. Each record gives: J gene, V gene, CDR3 protein.

j_call: TRBJ1-1; v_call: TRBV5-1; cdr3_aa: CASSLGTGTNTEAFF
j_call: TRBJ2-3; v_call: TRBV6-5; cdr3_aa: CASRTGSTDTQYF
j_call: TRBJ2-7; v_call: TRBV6-6; cdr3_aa: CASSSGGAGSYEQYF
j_call: TRBJ2-5; v_call: TRBV2; cdr3_aa: CASRTGHQETQYF
j_call: TRBJ2-1; v_call: TRBV6-5; cdr3_aa: CASRRGGIYNEQFF
j_call: TRBJ2-6; v_call: TRBV18; cdr3_aa: CASSPRQGPSSGANVLTF
j_call: TRBJ2-3; v_call: TRBV18; cdr3_aa: CASSLLRGQGADTQYF
j_call: TRBJ2-7; v_call: TRBV11-3; cdr3_aa: CASSLSRGNEQYF
j_call: TRBJ2-5; v_call: TRBV28; cdr3_aa: CASSFSGGSETQYF
j_call: -; v_call: TRBV5-6; cdr3_aa: CASSRGVEQYF
j_call: TRBJ2-2; v_call: TRBV6-5; cdr3_aa: CASSRTFGELFF
j_call: TRBJ2-3; v_call: TRBV4-2; cdr3_aa: CASSQEATDTQYF
j_call: TRBJ1-2; v_call: TRBV4-3; cdr3_aa: CASSQVRGNYGYTF
j_call: TRBJ1-3; v_call: TRBV19; cdr3_aa: CASSGPRLLSGNTIYF
j_call: TRBJ2-7; v_call: TRBV4-1; cdr3_aa: CASTIGHGPSSSYEQYF
j_call: TRBJ1-6; v_call: TRBV28; cdr3_aa: CATTTRGSYNSPLHF
j_call: TRBJ1-2; v_call: TRBV6-7; cdr3_aa: CASSGAESENYGYTF
j_call: TRBJ1-1; v_call: TRBV6-1; cdr3_aa: CANGWPRTFF
j_call: TRBJ2-3; v_call: TRBV11-2; cdr3_aa: CASSHSVDTQYF
j_call: TRBJ2-3; v_call: TRBV4-1; cdr3_aa: CASSQKTSTDTQYF
j_call: TRBJ2-1; v_call: TRBV10-2; cdr3_aa: CASGPLAPTYNEQFF
j_call: TRBJ1-4; v_call: TRBV19; cdr3_aa: CASSPNRATNEKLFF
j_call: TRBJ2-7; v_call: TRBV10-3; cdr3_aa: CAISEVPLDLGEQYF
j_call: TRBJ1-1; v_call: TRBV7-3; cdr3_aa: CASSQTGRSGTEAFF
j_call: TRBJ2-1; v_call: TRBV9; cdr3_aa: CASSVAIGTRYSEQFF
j_call: TRBJ2-7; v_call: TRBV28; cdr3_aa: CASSLGDLYEQYF
j_call: TRBJ2-2; v_call: TRBV2; cdr3_aa: CASSKDRTTNTGELFF
j_call: TRBJ2-7; v_call: TRBV5-4; cdr3_aa: CASSMAGLAGITYEQYF
j_call: TRBJ1-1; v_call: TRBV25-1; cdr3_aa: CASRDSRNTEAFF
j_call: TRBJ2-1; v_call: TRBV2; cdr3_aa: CASTGQEYNEQFF
j_call: TRBJ1-3; v_call: TRBV5-4; cdr3_aa: CASRSGGGGNTIYF
j_call: TRBJ2-1; v_call: TRBV6-6; cdr3_aa: CASSRAGDSYNEQFF
j_call: TRBJ2-5; v_call: TRBV25-1; cdr3_aa: CASSELGAQETQYF
j_call: TRBJ2-1; v_call: TRBV2; cdr3_aa: CASFGRGPNEQFF
j_call: TRBJ2-5; v_call: TRBV7-8; cdr3_aa: CASSLGTRGETQYF
j_call: TRBJ1-1; v_call: TRBV6-5; cdr3_aa: CASNRLRNTEAFF
j_call: TRBJ1-4; v_call: TRBV30; cdr3_aa: CAWSAVAGRGTKLFF
j_call: TRBJ2-7; v_call: TRBV4-2; cdr3_aa: CASSQETSGASYEQYF
j_call: TRBJ2-5; v_call: TRBV5-4; cdr3_aa: CASSPEAGTSGETQYF
j_call: TRBJ1-1; v_call: TRBV9; cdr3_aa: CASSVDSPNTEAFF
j_call: TRBJ2-5; v_call: TRBV5-6; cdr3_aa: CASSGRGETQYF
j_call: TRBJ1-1; v_call: TRBV4-2; cdr3_aa: CASSQDLSQGQANRGAFF
j_call: TRBJ2-7; v_call: TRBV9; cdr3_aa: CASSLTSGISYEQYF
j_call: TRBJ2-7; v_call: TRBV5-6; cdr3_aa: CASSLADRGNYEQYF
j_call: TRBJ1-2; v_call: TRBV6-5; cdr3_aa: CASKGGNGYTF
j_call: TRBJ1-2; v_call: TRBV7-6; cdr3_aa: CASSLGGVLGYTF
j_call: TRBJ2-7; v_call: TRBV7-3; cdr3_aa: CASSLMASGSEQYF
j_call: TRBJ1-2; v_call: TRBV5-6; cdr3_aa: CASSLTGGVYGYTF
j_call: TRBJ2-1; v_call: TRBV11-3; cdr3_aa: CASSFRSANEQFF
j_call: TRBJ2-2; v_call: TRBV19; cdr3_aa: CASKGRWGNTGELFF
j_call: TRBJ2-4; v_call: TRBV28; cdr3_aa: CASSPSGFGNIQYF
j_call: TRBJ1-1; v_call: TRBV19; cdr3_aa: CASSLQGLNTEAFF
j_call: TRBJ2-1; v_call: TRBV5-1; cdr3_aa: CASSLQRGSYNEQFF
j_call: TRBJ2-7; v_call: TRBV9; cdr3_aa: CASSARQNSYEQYF
j_call: TRBJ1-1; v_call: TRBV10-1; cdr3_aa: CASSVDRATEAFF
j_call: TRBJ2-7; v_call: TRBV28; cdr3_aa: CASSLNYGTENYEQYF
j_call: TRBJ2-2; v_call: TRBV9; cdr3_aa: CASSVEGQGAVTGELFF